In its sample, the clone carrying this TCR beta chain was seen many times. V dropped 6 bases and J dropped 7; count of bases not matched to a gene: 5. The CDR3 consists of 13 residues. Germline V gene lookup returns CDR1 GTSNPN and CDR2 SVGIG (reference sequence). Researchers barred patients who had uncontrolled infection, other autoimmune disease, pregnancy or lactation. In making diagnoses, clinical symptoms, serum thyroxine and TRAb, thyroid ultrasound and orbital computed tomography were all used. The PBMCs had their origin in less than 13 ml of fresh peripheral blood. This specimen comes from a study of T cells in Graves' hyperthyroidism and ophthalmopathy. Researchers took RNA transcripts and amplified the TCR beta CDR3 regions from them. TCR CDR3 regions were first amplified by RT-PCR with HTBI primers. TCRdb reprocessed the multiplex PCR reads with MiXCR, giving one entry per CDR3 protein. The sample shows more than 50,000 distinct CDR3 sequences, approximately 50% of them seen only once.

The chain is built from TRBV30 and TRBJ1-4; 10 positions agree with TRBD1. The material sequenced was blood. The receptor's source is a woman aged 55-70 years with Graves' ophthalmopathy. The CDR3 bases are TGTGCCTGCGGACAGGGGGTAATTGAAAAACTGTTTTTT. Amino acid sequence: CACGQGVIEKLFF.